These 17 T cell receptor beta chains share one sample of origin, sequenced in a study of response to subunit inactivated influenza vaccine. TCRdb fed the RT-PCR reads into MiXCR, producing one record per CDR3 protein. This sample has about 520,000 distinct CDR3 sequences, with approximately 24% found just once. This sample comprised CD4+ T cells sorted from PBMCs, obtained more than 4 days after vaccination. Receptors were obtained from a man aged 45-60 years who received an inactivated influenza vaccine.

Only a few counts were recorded for this clonotype. V is TRBV3-1 and J is TRBJ2-7; D is tentatively TRBD1 or TRBD2 (5 bases each). The germline gives CDR1 LGHDT, CDR2 YNNKEL (reference sequence). Trimming removed 4 bases at V and 5 bases at J, with 15 bases between. CDR3 size: 14 residues. Here the CDR3 reads CASSRTILGDEQYF. CDR3 bases: TGTGCCAGCAGCCGCACAATCTTGGGGGACGAGCAGTACTTC.

The V gene is TRBV3-1, the J gene TRBJ1-4, with 8 bases that match TRBD1. V was pared by 4 bases and J by 8 bases, with 18 bases of the junction left unmatched. CDR3 length: 18 residues. From germline, CDR1 is LGHDT and CDR2 YNNKEL (reference sequence). This CDR3 reads CASSLRRGGGQGSEKLFF. Here the CDR3 DNA reads TGTGCCAGCAGCCTAAGAAGAGGAGGAGGACAGGGAAGCGAAAAACTGTTTTTT. The full variable domain, in which reference TRBV3-1 and TRBJ1-4 provide the parts outside the CDR3, is DTAVSQTPKYLVTQMGNDKSIKCEQNLGHDTMYWYKQDSKKFLKIMFSYNNKELIINETVPNRFSPKSPDKAHLNLHINSLELGDSAVYFCASSLRRGGGQGSEKLFFGSGTQLSVL.

The sample holds a few counts of this clonotype. This chain connects TRBV5-6 to TRBJ2-4; tentative D call: TRBD2 (5 bases). The V gene's germline CDR1 is SGHDT and CDR2 YYEEEE. V lost 4 bases to trimming and J lost 8 bases, with 13 bases between them. There are 13 residues in the CDR3. The CDR3 DNA follows: TGTGCCAGCAGCCCGGCGGGTGTGTACATTCAGTACTTC. Its translation: CASSPAGVYIQYF.

This clonotype has just a few counts. The V gene is TRBV9, the J gene TRBJ2-1; a weak D match, TRBD2 (5 bases). CDR1 is SGDLS, CDR2 YYNGEE, per germline. This CDR3 comprises 14 residues. Trimming removed 3 bases from V and 7 bases from J, with 14 bases in between. The CDR3 region has the DNA TGTGCCAGCAGCGGGGAGAGGTGGCAGAATGAGCAGTTCTTC. As protein: CASSGERWQNEQFF. Full variable domain (outside the CDR3, taken from reference TRBV9 and TRBJ2-1): DSGVTQTPKHLITATGQRVTLRCSPRSGDLSVYWYQQSLDQGLQFLIQYYNGEERAKGNILERFSAQQFPDLHSELNLSSLELGDSALYFCASSGERWQNEQFFGPGTRLTVL.

There are a few counts of this clonotype. The chain employs TRBV6-2 or TRBV6-3 and TRBJ1-6, with D maybe TRBD1 (5 bases). The CDR3 is 16 residues long. Germline-derived CDR1 and CDR2 are MNHEY and SVGEGT. With 7 bases removed from V and 14 bases from J, the gap between germline ends came to 27 bases. The CDR3 DNA reads TGTGCCAGCAACTACGCGGGGACCGCAGGGTCTTGGTCCCTCCACTTT. As protein: CASNYAGTAGSWSLHF.

The chain recombines TRBV4-2 with TRBJ2-3; 9 bases match TRBD1. CDR3 length equals 17 residues. V shed 3 bases and J 1 base; nucleotides not matched to a gene: 8. CDR1 LGHNA and CDR2 YNFKEQ come from the germline V gene. CDR3 protein: CASSHDAGTGRTDTQYF. CDR3 in DNA: TGTGCCAGCAGCCACGACGCCGGGACAGGGCGCACAGATACGCAGTATTTT.

The V and J genes are TRBV20-1 and TRBJ2-3, with D possibly matching TRBD1 (6 bases). Germline values: CDR1 DFQATT, CDR2 SNEGSKA (reference sequence). The CDR3 totals 14 residues. V lost 6 bases and J 2 bases, leaving 15 bases between the germline ends. CDR3 amino acids: CSADGRDNTDTQYF. CDR3 DNA: TGCAGTGCGGATGGTCGGGACAACACAGATACGCAGTATTTT.

This clonotype was observed a few times. V usage is TRBV10-3 and J usage is TRBJ1-5; D uncertain. The germline V gene has CDR1 ENHRY and CDR2 SYGVKD. CDR3 length: 13 residues. Trimming shortened V by 8 bases and J by 2 bases, and 10 bases separated the two germline ends. The CDR3 DNA reads TGTGCCATCCAATCCGCGGGCAATCAGCCCCAGCATTTT. Protein sequence: CAIQSAGNQPQHF.

The V call is TRBV29-1, the J call TRBJ2-7, with 7 bases identical to TRBD1. Germline CDR1 is SQVTM and CDR2 is ANQGSEA. The CDR3 extends over 11 amino acids. Losses at the gene ends were 7 bases for V and 2 bases for J; bases not matched to a gene: 2. This CDR3 is CSGTGAYEQYF. DNA of the CDR3: TGCAGCGGGACAGGTGCCTACGAGCAGTACTTC.

This clonotype showed up just a few times. The genes are TRBV5-1 and TRBJ2-2; 8 nucleotides line up with TRBD1. Germline-derived CDR1 and CDR2 are SGHRS and YFSETQ. The CDR3 length is 16 residues. V was clipped by 3 bases and J by 1 base; unmatched bases: 5. CDR3 sequence (DNA): TGCGCCAGCAGCTCGACGGGACAGGTGAACACCGGGGAGCTGTTTTTT. It specifies CASSSTGQVNTGELFF.

The table lists this clonotype with a few counts. CDR3 DNA sequence: TGTGCCAGCAAGGGTGGAGGAGGGGTGGAGCAGTACTTC. Its translation: CASKGGGGVEQYF. This chain links TRBV7-2 with TRBJ2-7; tentative D call: TRBD2 (6 bases). The CDR3 totals 13 residues. The V gene's germline CDR1 is SGHTA and CDR2 FQGNSA. The germline V and J ends were trimmed by 7 bases and 7 bases, with 17 bases remaining between them.

This clonotype has at least ten counts. The J gene is TRBJ2-4, the V gene TRBV5-1; TRBD2 matches 8 bases. J gave up 3 bases and V 3 bases, and 2 bases lay outside the gene matches. The CDR3 is made up of 14 amino acids. CDR1 and CDR2 from the germline V gene are SGHRS and YFSETQ. The DNA for the CDR3 is TGCGCCAGCAGCTGGCGGGAGGACAAAAACATTCAGTACTTC. Its translation is CASSWREDKNIQYF.

A few counts support this clonotype. V usage is TRBV29-1 and J usage is TRBJ2-3; TRBD2 is a possible D gene (6 bases). Trimming cost V 6 bases and J 0 bases, with 13 bases left between them. CDR1 is SQVTM, CDR2 ANQGSEA, per germline. The CDR3 has 14 residues. Written as DNA, the CDR3 is TGCAGCGTCGGTAGCGGCTCTAGCACAGATACGCAGTATTTT. This codes for CSVGSGSSTDTQYF.

This clonotype was observed many times. This chain uses TRBV7-8 with TRBJ2-7, with D perhaps TRBD1 (5 bases). Looked up from germline, CDR1 is SGHVS and CDR2 is FQNEAQ. V was clipped by 7 bases and J by 6 bases, with 37 bases between them. The CDR3 covers 20 residues. CDR3: CASTPRGALNFRTSPIEQYF. CDR3 nucleotide sequence: TGTGCCAGCACCCCGCGTGGGGCCCTTAATTTCCGCACCTCCCCCATCGAGCAGTACTTC.

The V and J genes are TRBV3-1 and TRBJ1-4; possible D gene TRBD1, 5 bases. This CDR3 has 18 amino acids. The germline gives CDR1 LGHDT, CDR2 YNNKEL (reference sequence). The V end lost 1 base, the J end lost 3 bases, and 18 bases lay between the germline ends. The CDR3 reads CASSQVPSSGTANEKLFF. In nucleotides, the CDR3 is TGTGCCAGCAGCCAAGTACCCTCCTCCGGGACGGCTAATGAAAAACTGTTTTTT. Variable domain in full (rest from reference TRBV3-1 and TRBJ1-4): DTAVSQTPKYLVTQMGNDKSIKCEQNLGHDTMYWYKQDSKKFLKIMFSYNNKELIINETVPNRFSPKSPDKAHLNLHINSLELGDSAVYFCASSQVPSSGTANEKLFFGSGTQLSVL.

This chain connects TRBV3-1 to TRBJ2-1, with D maybe TRBD2 (5 bases). Germline V gene sequence: CDR1 LGHDT, CDR2 YNNKEL (reference sequence). V was clipped by 6 bases and J by 8 bases, with 14 bases between them. The CDR3 is made up of 13 amino acids. CDR3 sequence reads: CASSLGEGYEQFF. The CDR3 DNA is TGTGCCAGCAGTTTGGGAGAAGGTTATGAGCAGTTCTTC.

The chain uses TRBV5-1 and TRBJ2-5, with D unresolved. Germline V gene lookup returns CDR1 SGHRS and CDR2 YFSETQ. The V end lost 2 bases, the J end lost 1 base, and 9 bases lay between the germline ends. The CDR3 is made up of 14 amino acids. CDR3 in amino acids: CASSFRAGQETQYF. The CDR3 DNA reads as TGCGCCAGCAGCTTTAGGGCAGGCCAAGAGACCCAGTACTTC.